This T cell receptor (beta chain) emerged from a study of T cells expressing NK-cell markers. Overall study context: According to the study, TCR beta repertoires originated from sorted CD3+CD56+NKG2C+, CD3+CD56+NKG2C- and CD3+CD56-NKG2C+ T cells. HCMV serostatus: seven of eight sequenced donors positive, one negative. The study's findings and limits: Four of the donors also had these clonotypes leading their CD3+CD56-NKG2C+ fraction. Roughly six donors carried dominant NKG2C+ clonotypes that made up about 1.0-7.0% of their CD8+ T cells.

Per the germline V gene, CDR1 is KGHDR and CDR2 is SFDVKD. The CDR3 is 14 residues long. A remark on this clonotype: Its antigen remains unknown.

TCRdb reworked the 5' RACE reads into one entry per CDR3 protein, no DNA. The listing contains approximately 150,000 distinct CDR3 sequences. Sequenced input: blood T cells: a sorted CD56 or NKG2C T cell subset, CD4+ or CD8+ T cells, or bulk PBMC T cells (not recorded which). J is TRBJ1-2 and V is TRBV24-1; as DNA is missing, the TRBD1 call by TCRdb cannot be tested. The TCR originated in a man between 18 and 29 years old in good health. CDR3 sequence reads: CATSDLTGTYGYTF.